The 19 T cell receptor beta chains reported below all come from one sample, sequenced in a study of blood T cell repertoires in COVID-19. The data were produced by immunoSEQ multiplex PCR, yet TCRdb's version contains in-frame clones alone and is incomplete. The sample lists under 200,000 clones; 84% were seen once. Sequencing was done on a sample of peripheral blood. Receptors were obtained from a woman in her seventies with COVID-19, enrolled during active disease.

The J gene is TRBJ1-3, the V gene TRBV21-1; TRBD1, the table's D call, was not compared with the DNA. TRBV21-1 is designated a pseudogene. The length of the CDR3 is 16 residues. The CDR3 protein is CASSKEDRVNLNTIYF. CDR3 sequence (DNA): TGTGCCAGCAGCAAAGAGGACAGGGTAAATTTAAACACCATATATTTT.

The V gene is TRBV18, the J gene TRBJ2-2; 7 nucleotides align to TRBD2. The CDR3 has 13 amino acids. CDR1 is KGHSH and CDR2 is LQKENI in the germline V gene. With V trimmed by 3 bases and J by 5 bases, 0 bases remained unmatched. The CDR3 DNA reads TGTGCCAGCTCACCTAGCGGGACCGGGGAGCTGTTTTTT. It encodes CASSPSGTGELFF.

This chain uses TRBV24-1 with TRBJ2-3; the match to TRBD2 covers 10 bases. Trimming removed 0 bases from V and 4 bases from J; junction bases left unmatched: 9. This CDR3 region has 18 residues. CDR1 is KGHDR, CDR2 SFDVKD, per germline. CDR3 region: CATSDLGASGSGADTQYF. Here the CDR3 DNA reads TGTGCCACCAGTGATTTGGGGGCTAGCGGGAGTGGCGCAGATACGCAGTATTTT.

The chain is built from TRBV7-9 and TRBJ2-5, with 7 bases lining up with TRBD1. With 1 base clipped from V and 1 base from J, the junction kept 3 bases outside the gene matches. This CDR3 is 15 amino acids long. The germline gives CDR1 SEHNR, CDR2 FQNEAQ (reference sequence). In nucleotides, the CDR3 is TGTGCCAGCAGCTTAGGACAGGGAATCCAAGAGACCCAGTACTTC. The encoded protein is CASSLGQGIQETQYF.

The chain is built from TRBV13 and TRBJ1-3; unclear D gene. The CDR3 covers 14 residues. The V end lost 2 bases, the J end lost 2 bases, and 7 bases lay between the germline ends. Germline V gives CDR1 PRHDT, CDR2 FYEKMQ (reference sequence). The CDR3 DNA follows: TGTGCCAGCAGCTTACGGGAGGCTGGAAACACCATATATTTT. This codes for CASSLREAGNTIYF. The complete variable domain, with remaining parts taken from reference TRBV13 and TRBJ1-3, reads AAGVIQSPRHLIKEKRETATLKCYPIPRHDTVYWYQQGPGQDPQFLISFYEKMQSDKGSIPDRFSAQQFSDYHSELNMSSLELGDSALYFCASSLREAGNTIYFGEGSWLTVV.

This clone was observed once. The chain links TRBV6-5 to TRBJ2-1; the match to TRBD1 covers 7 bases. The germline gives CDR1 MNHEY, CDR2 SVGAGI. V shed 4 bases and J 7 bases; nucleotides not matched to a gene: 13. The CDR3 totals 16 residues. CDR3 residues: CASSFRAGTANNEQFF. The DNA for the CDR3 is TGTGCCAGCAGTTTTCGAGCTGGGACAGCCAATAATGAGCAGTTCTTC.

The chain recombines TRBV28 with TRBJ1-2; D is unclear. Germline V gene sequence: CDR1 MDHEN, CDR2 SYDVKM. The CDR3 contains 15 residues. V gave up 8 bases and J gave up 1 base, with 17 bases separating them. CDR3 nucleotide sequence: TGTGCCAGCTCTGGAGGCAGATCAATTAACTATGGCTACACCTTC. Its translation is CASSGGRSINYGYTF.

The rearrangement joins TRBV27 to TRBJ2-3, with a possible D match to TRBD1 (5 bases). CDR3 size: 14 residues. Germline CDR1 reads MNHEY; CDR2 reads SMNVEV (reference sequence). V was pared by 2 bases and J by 2 bases, with 8 bases between. The CDR3 is CASSLGAYTDTQYF. CDR3 nucleotide sequence: TGTGCCAGCAGTTTAGGGGCATACACAGATACGCAGTATTTT.

The chain employs TRBV28 and TRBJ2-5; the match to TRBD1 covers 9 bases. The junction had 11 bases not matched to a gene; V was cut back by 5 bases and J by 4 bases. The CDR3 runs to 16 residues. Germline loops: CDR1 MDHEN, CDR2 SYDVKM. The CDR3 spells CASSRGTGRGGETQYF. The CDR3 bases are TGTGCCAGCAGTCGGGGGACAGGGAGGGGTGGAGAGACCCAGTACTTC. The full variable domain, its missing parts supplied by reference TRBV28 and TRBJ2-5, is DVKVTQSSRYLVKRTGEKVFLECVQDMDHENMFWYRQDPGLGLRLIYFSYDVKMKEKGDIPEGYSVSREKKERFSLILESASTNQTSMYLCASSRGTGRGGETQYFGPGTRLLVL.

The V gene is TRBV2, the J gene TRBJ1-5; TRBD1 aligns across 9 bases. Unmatched junction bases numbered 14, after V lost 10 bases and J lost 1 base. Germline lookup yields CDR1 SNHLY and CDR2 FYNNEI. The CDR3 is made up of 17 amino acids. CDR3 protein: CATSLRDRARSNQPQHF. The CDR3 DNA reads TGTGCCACTTCTCTTCGGGACAGGGCCAGGAGCAATCAGCCCCAGCATTTT.

The rearrangement uses TRBV30 and TRBJ1-1, with D hard to call. The V gene lost 2 bases and the J gene lost 5 bases, with 12 bases spanning the gap. Germline V gene data show CDR1 as GTSNPN and CDR2 as SVGIG (reference sequence). The CDR3 has 13 amino acids. The CDR3 sequence: CAWSPEALTEAFF. CDR3 in DNA: TGTGCCTGGAGTCCGGAGGCTTTAACTGAAGCTTTCTTT.

The rearrangement joins TRBV27 to TRBJ1-1; D remains ambiguous. The CDR3 length is 12 residues. V was pared by 7 bases and J by 4 bases, with 10 bases between. Germline values: CDR1 MNHEY, CDR2 SMNVEV (reference sequence). The DNA of the CDR3 is TGTGCCAGCACCGCAGGAATCACTGAAGCTTTCTTT. It codes for CASTAGITEAFF.

The chain is built from TRBV14 and TRBJ1-1; D perhaps matches TRBD1 (5 bases). CDR1 is SGHDN and CDR2 is FVKESK in the germline V gene. V was trimmed by 4 bases and J by 4 bases, leaving 10 bases between them. This CDR3 region has 13 residues. CDR3 amino acids: CASSPQRGTEAFF. The DNA for the CDR3 is TGTGCCAGCAGCCCTCAAAGGGGCACTGAAGCTTTCTTT.

J is TRBJ2-2 and V is TRBV19; 8 bases agree with TRBD2. V shed 1 base, J shed 2 bases, and the junction held 3 bases outside the gene matches. The CDR3 is made up of 16 amino acids. The V gene's germline CDR1 is LNHDA and CDR2 SQIVND (reference sequence). DNA of the CDR3: TGTGCCAGTAGTATAGCGGGAGGGTACAACACCGGGGAGCTGTTTTTT. Protein: CASSIAGGYNTGELFF. Full variable domain (rest looked up from reference TRBV19 and TRBJ2-2): DGGITQSPKYLFRKEGQNVTLSCEQNLNHDAMYWYRQDPGQGLRLIYYSQIVNDFQKGDIAEGYSVSREKKESFPLTVTSAQKNPTAFYLCASSIAGGYNTGELFFGEGSRLTVL.

The rearrangement joins TRBV5-4 to TRBJ2-5; TRBD2 matches 11 bases. Per the germline V gene, CDR1 is SGHNT and CDR2 is YYREEE (reference sequence). The CDR3 spans 15 residues. The ends lost 4 bases at V and 3 bases at J; junction bases unmatched: 5. CDR3 nucleotide sequence: TGTGCCAGCAGCCGCGCGGGACTAGCGGAAGAGACCCAGTACTTC. It encodes CASSRAGLAEETQYF.

The rearrangement joins TRBV2 to TRBJ2-5; a weak D match, TRBD1 (6 bases). This CDR3 spans 16 amino acids. The V and J ends lost 6 bases and 5 bases respectively, with 22 bases between them. Germline CDR1 reads SNHLY; CDR2 reads FYNNEI. The DNA for the CDR3 is TGTGCCAGCAGGAGGGGGAACTCCCGAGGGTGGGAGACCCAGTACTTC. Its protein product is CASRRGNSRGWETQYF.

CDR3: CATGEGENIQYF. The CDR3 bases are TGTGCCACCGGAGAGGGTGAAAACATTCAGTACTTC. The V call is TRBV15, the J call TRBJ2-4, with D possibly being TRBD2 (5 bases). The germline gives CDR1 LNHNV, CDR2 YYDKDF (reference sequence). V was trimmed by 8 bases and J by 5 bases, leaving 10 bases between them. There are 12 residues in the CDR3.

The chain is built from TRBV28 and TRBJ1-5; tentative D call: TRBD1 (5 bases). Germline V gene lookup returns CDR1 MDHEN and CDR2 SYDVKM. V gave up 3 bases and J gave up 7 bases, with 13 bases separating them. This CDR3 is built from 14 residues. DNA for the CDR3: TGTGCCAGCAGTTTGGTGGCGGGGGGACAGCCCCAGCATTTT. It yields the protein CASSLVAGGQPQHF.

The rearrangement joins TRBV28 to TRBJ2-1, with 11 bases lining up with TRBD2. With V trimmed by 6 bases and J by 6 bases, 13 bases remained unmatched. This CDR3 spans 17 amino acids. CDR1 and CDR2 from the germline V gene are MDHEN and SYDVKM. DNA of the CDR3: TGTGCCAGCAGCCAAACCCCTCTAGCGGGGGGCAGCAATGAGCAGTTCTTC. This encodes CASSQTPLAGGSNEQFF.